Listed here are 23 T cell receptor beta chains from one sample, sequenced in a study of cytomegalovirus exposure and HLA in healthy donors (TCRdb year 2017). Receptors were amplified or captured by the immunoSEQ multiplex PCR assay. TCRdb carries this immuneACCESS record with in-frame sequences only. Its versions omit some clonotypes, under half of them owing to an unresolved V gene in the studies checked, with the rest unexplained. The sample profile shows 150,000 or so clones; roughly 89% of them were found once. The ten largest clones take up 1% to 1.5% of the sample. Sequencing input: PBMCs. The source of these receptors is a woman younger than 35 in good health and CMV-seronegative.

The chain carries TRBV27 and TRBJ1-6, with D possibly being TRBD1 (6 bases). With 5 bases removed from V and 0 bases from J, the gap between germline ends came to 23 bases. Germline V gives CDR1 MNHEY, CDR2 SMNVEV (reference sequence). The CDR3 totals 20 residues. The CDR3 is CASSVIQGTYADSYNSPLHF. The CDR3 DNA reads TGTGCCAGCAGTGTCATACAGGGAACGTACGCGGACTCCTATAATTCACCCCTCCACTTT.

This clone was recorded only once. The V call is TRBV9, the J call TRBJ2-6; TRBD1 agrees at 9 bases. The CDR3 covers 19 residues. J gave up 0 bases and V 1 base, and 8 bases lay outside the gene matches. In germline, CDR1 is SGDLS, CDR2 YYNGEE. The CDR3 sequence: CASSVSGQGPSSGANVLTF. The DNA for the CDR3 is TGTGCCAGCAGCGTATCGGGACAGGGCCCTAGCTCTGGGGCCAACGTCCTGACTTTC.

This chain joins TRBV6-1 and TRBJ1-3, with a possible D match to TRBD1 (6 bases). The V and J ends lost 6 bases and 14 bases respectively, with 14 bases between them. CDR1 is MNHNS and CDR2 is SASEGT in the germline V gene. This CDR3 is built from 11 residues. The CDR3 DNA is TGTGCCAGCAGGACCGGGACAACCCTATATTTT. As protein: CASRTGTTLYF.

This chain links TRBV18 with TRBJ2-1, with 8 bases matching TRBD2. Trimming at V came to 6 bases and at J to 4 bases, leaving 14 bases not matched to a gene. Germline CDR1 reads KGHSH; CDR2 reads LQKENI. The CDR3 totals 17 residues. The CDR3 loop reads CASSTAPPGLVYNEQFF. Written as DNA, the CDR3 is TGTGCCAGCTCGACGGCCCCACCGGGACTAGTATACAATGAGCAGTTCTTC.

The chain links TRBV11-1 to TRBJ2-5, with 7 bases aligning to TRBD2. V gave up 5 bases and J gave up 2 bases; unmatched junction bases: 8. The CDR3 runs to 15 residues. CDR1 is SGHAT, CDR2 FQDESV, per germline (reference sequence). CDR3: CASSPRSGGQETQYF. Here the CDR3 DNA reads TGTGCCAGCAGCCCCCGATCCGGGGGGCAAGAGACCCAGTACTTC.

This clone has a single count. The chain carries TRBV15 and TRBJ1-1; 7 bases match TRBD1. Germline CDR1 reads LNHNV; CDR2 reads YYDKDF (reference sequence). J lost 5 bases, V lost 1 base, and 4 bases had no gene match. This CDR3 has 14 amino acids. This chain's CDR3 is CATSRGDRATEAFF. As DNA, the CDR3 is TGTGCCACCAGCAGAGGAGACAGGGCGACTGAAGCTTTCTTT.

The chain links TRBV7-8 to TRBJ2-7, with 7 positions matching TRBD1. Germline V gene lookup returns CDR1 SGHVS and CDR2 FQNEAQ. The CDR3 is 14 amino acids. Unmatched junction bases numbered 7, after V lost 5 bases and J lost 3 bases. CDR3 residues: CASSGNRDSYEQYF. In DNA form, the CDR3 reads TGTGCCAGCAGCGGGAACCGGGACAGCTACGAGCAGTACTTC.

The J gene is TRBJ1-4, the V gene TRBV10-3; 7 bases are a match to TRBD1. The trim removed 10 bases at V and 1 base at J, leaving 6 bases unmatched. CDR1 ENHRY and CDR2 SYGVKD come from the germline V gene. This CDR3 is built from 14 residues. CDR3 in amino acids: CATRDRETNEKLFF. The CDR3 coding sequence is TGTGCCACGCGCGACAGGGAAACTAATGAAAAACTGTTTTTT.

The CDR3 DNA sequence: TGTGCCAGCAGCTTGGGCGGGACAGGGGGTAACAATGAGCAGTTCTTC. It codes for CASSLGGTGGNNEQFF. V and J are TRBV5-4 and TRBJ2-1; the match to TRBD1 covers 11 bases. Germline trimming cut 0 bases from V and 5 bases from J; bases unmatched to any gene: 4. The CDR3 runs 16 residues. From germline, CDR1 is SGHNT and CDR2 YYREEE (reference sequence).

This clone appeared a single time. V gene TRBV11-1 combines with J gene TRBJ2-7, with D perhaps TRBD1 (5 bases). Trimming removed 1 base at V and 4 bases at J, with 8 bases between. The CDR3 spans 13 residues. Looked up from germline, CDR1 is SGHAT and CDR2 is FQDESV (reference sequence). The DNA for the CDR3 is TGTGCCAGCAGCTTAGAGACAGTATACGAGCAGTACTTC. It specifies CASSLETVYEQYF.

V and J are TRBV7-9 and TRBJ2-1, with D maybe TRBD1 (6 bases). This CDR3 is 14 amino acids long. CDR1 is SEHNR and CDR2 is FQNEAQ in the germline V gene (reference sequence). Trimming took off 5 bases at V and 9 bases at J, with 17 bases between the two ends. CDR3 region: CASSHRQERAEQFF. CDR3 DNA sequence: TGTGCCAGCAGCCACCGACAGGAACGTGCTGAGCAGTTCTTC.

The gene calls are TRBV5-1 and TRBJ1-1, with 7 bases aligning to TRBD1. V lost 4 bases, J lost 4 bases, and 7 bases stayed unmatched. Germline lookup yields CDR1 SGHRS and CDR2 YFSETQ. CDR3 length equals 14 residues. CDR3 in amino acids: CASSTGQDATEAFF. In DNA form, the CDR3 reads TGCGCCAGCAGCACTGGACAGGATGCCACTGAAGCTTTCTTT.

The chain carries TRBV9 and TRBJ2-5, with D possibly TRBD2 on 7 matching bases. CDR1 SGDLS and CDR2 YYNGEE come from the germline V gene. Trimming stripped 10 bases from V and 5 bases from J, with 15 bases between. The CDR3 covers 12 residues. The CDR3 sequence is CAGGGALETQYF. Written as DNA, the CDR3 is TGTGCCGGTGGGGGGGCCTTGGAGACCCAGTACTTC.

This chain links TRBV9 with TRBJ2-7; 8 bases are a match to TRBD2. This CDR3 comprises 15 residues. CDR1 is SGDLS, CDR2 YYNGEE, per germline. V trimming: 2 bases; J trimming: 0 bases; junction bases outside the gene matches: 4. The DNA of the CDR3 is TGTGCCAGCAGCGTGACGGGGGGGTCCTCCTACGAGCAGTACTTC. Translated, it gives CASSVTGGSSYEQYF.

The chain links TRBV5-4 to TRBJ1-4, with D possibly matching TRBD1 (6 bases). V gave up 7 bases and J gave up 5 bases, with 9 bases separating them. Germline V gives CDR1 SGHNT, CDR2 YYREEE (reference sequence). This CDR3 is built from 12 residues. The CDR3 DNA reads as TGTGCCAGCCGGGACATAAATGAAAAACTGTTTTTT. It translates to CASRDINEKLFF.

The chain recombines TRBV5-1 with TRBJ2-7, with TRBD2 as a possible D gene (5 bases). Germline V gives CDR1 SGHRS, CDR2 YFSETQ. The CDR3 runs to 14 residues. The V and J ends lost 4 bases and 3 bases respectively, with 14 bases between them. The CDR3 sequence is CASSLTPGGYEQYF. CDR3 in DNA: TGCGCCAGCAGCCTGACTCCCGGAGGCTACGAGCAGTACTTC.

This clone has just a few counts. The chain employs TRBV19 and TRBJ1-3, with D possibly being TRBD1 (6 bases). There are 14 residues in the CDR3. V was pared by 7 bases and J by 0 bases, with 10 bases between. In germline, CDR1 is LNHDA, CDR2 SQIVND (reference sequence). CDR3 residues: CASNQGFSGNTIYF. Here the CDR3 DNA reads TGTGCCAGTAACCAGGGGTTCTCTGGAAACACCATATATTTT.

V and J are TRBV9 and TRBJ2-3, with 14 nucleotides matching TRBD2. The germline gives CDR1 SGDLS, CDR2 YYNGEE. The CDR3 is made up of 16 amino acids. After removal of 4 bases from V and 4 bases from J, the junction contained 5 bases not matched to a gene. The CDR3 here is CASSPRTSGGSDTQYF. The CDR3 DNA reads TGTGCCAGCAGCCCCAGGACTAGCGGGGGGTCAGATACGCAGTATTTT.

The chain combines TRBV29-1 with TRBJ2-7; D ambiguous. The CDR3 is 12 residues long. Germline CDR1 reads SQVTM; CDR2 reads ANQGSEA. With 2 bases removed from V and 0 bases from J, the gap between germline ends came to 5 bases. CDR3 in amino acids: CSVEHSSYEQYF. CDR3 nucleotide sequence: TGCAGCGTTGAACACAGCTCCTACGAGCAGTACTTC.

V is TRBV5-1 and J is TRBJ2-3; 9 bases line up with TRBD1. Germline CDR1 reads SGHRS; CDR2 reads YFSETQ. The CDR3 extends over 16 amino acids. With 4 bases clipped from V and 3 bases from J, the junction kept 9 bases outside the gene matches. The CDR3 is CASSIPTGTGTDTQYF. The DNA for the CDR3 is TGCGCCAGCAGCATCCCTACCGGGACAGGGACAGATACGCAGTATTTT. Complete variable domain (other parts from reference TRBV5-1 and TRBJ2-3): KAGVTQTPRYLIKTRGQQVTLSCSPISGHRSVSWYQQTPGQGLQFLFEYFSETQRNKGNFPGRFSGRQFSNSRSEMNVSTLELGDSALYLCASSIPTGTGTDTQYFGPGTRLTVL.

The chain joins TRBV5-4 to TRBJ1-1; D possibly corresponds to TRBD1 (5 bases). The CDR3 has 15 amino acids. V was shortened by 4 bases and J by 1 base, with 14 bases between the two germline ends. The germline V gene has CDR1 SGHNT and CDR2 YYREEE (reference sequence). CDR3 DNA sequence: TGTGCCAGCAGCCCGGACGGACATTCGAACACTGAAGCTTTCTTT. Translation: CASSPDGHSNTEAFF.

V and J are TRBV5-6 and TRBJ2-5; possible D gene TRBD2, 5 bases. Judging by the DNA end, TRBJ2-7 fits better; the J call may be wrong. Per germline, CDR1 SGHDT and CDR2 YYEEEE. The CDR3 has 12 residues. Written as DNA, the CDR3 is TGTGCCAGCAGCTTTTTGGCGGGCGAGCAGTACTTC. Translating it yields CASSFLAGEQYF.

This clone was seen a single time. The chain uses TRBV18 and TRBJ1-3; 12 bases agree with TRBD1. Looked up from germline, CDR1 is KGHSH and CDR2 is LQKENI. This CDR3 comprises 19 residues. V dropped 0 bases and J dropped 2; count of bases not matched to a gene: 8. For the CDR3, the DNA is TGTGCCAGCTCACCACCCGGGACAGGGGGCCTTATGACTGGAAACACCATATATTTT. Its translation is CASSPPGTGGLMTGNTIYF.